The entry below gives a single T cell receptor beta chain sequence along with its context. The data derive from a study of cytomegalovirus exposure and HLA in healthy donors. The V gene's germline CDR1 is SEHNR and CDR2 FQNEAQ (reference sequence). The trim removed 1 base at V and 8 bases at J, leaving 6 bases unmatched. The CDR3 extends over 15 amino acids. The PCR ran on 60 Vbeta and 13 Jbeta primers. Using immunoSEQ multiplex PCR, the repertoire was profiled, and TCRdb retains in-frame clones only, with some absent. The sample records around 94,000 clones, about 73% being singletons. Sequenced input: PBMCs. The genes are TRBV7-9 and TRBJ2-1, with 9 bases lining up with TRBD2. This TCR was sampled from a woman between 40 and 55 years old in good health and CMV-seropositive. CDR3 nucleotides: TGTGCCAGCAGCTTAGTGGCGGGAGGGCCACATGAGCAGTTCTTC. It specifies CASSLVAGGPHEQFF.